This T cell receptor (beta chain) was observed in a study of blood T cells in healthy people across ages. Germline CDR1 MNHEY, CDR2 SMNVEV (reference sequence). The CDR3 contains 15 residues. Trimming at V came to 2 bases and at J to 9 bases, leaving 10 bases not matched to a gene. The use of a sample-barcoded 5' primer and a J-beta primer mix characterized a second PCR of roughly 6 to 12 cycles. TCRdb independently ran MiXCR on the 5' RACE reads; one entry per CDR3 protein. Seen here are about 970,000 distinct CDR3 sequences, about 51% observed once, and the top ten hold around 21%. The origin of this receptor is a woman in her fifties or sixties in good health. This chain uses TRBV27 with TRBJ2-1; 7 bases line up with TRBD2. Sequenced sample: blood. The CDR3 is CASSLVAATGGEQFF. In DNA form, the CDR3 reads TGTGCCAGCAGTTTAGTGGCGGCTACGGGGGGTGAGCAGTTCTTC.